This T cell receptor (beta chain) emerged from a study of T cells in Graves' hyperthyroidism and ophthalmopathy. Uncontrolled infection, other autoimmune disease, pregnancy or lactation excluded patients. Over 9 ml of fresh peripheral blood supplied the PBMCs. Germline V gene lookup returns CDR1 MNHEY and CDR2 SMNVEV (reference sequence). The trim removed 4 bases at V and 3 bases at J, leaving 8 bases unmatched. This CDR3 comprises 15 residues. The source material, RNA transcripts, was used to amplify TCR beta CDR3 regions. With the HTBI primer set, the TCR CDR3 went through a first round of RT-PCR. MiXCR, run by TCRdb on the multiplex PCR reads, gives a single entry per CDR3 protein. The sample consists of 550,000 to 800,000 distinct CDR3 sequences, about 16% of them appearing once. This clonotype occurred many times.

Sequenced: blood. The source is a man aged 18 to 29 with Graves' hyperthyroidism. The V call is TRBV27, the J call TRBJ2-7, with TRBD2 matching over 8 bases. DNA for the CDR3: TGTGCCAGCAGTTCCCTCGCGGGGGGCGGCTACGAGCAGTACTTC. This translates into CASSSLAGGGYEQYF.